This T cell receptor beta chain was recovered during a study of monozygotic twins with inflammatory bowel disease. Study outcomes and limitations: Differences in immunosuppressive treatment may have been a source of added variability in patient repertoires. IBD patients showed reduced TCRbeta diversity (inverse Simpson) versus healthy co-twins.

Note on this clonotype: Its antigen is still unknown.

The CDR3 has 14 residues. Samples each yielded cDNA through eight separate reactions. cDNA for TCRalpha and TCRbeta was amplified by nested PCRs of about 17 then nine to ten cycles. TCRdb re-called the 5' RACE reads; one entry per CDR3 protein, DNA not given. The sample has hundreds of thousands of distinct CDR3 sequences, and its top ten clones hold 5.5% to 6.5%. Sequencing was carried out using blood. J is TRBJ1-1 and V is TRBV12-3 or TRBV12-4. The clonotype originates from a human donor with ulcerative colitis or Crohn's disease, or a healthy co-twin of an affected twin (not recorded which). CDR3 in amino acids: CADPSTHPNTEAFF.